This T cell receptor (beta chain) was retrieved from a study of immune characterization of retroperitoneal liposarcoma (dated by TCRdb to between 2019 and 2020). Library prep was done by PCR. This sample was sequenced with a NextSeq 500. The public sequencing data were trimmed at Q25 with fastp and processed into clonotypes with MiXCR by TCRdb, which kept only in-frame beta chains. Identical CDR3 proteins give one entry, which carries the most common genes and DNA. The sample table contains around 20,000 distinct CDR3 sequences; only one count was recorded for more than 35% of them. Approximately 7.4% of the sample comes from the top ten. With respect to this clonotype: Its specific antigen is unknown. Base qualities are not recorded, but no much larger clone differs from it by a single base.

The sequencing input was blood. This TCR derives from a male donor with retroperitoneal liposarcoma.

The nucleotide sequence is given as TGTGCCAGCAGCTTGTCGGACAGGGGAAATGAGCAGTTCTTC. This sequence encodes CASSLSDRGNEQFF. Recombination connected TRBV5-4 to TRBJ2-1, and 9 junction bases match TRBD1. From a lookup of the germline V gene (reference sequence), CDR1 and CDR2 are SGHNT and YYREEE. Spanning cysteine to phenylalanine, the CDR3 consists of 14 amino acids. The retained sequence is limited to the CDR3, 42 bases, with the frame set at the first base. From V the trimming removes 1 base and from J it removes 7 bases, while the gene matches leave 3 bases of the junction unaccounted for.